These 28 T cell receptor beta chains share one sample of origin, sequenced in a study of T cell responses to AZD1222 COVID-19 vaccine. Clones were read by immunoSEQ multiplex PCR, and TCRdb kept only the in-frame ones, dropping some. This sample has over 150,000 clones, with roughly 94% found just once. Sequenced here: peripheral blood, sampled 28 days after the second AZD1222 dose. The receptors shown here come from an adult who received the AZD1222 COVID-19 vaccine.

This chain joins TRBV2 and TRBJ1-5, with a weak D call TRBD1 (6 bases). Germline V CDR1 and CDR2: SNHLY, FYNNEI. Trimming cost V 5 bases and J 7 bases, with 21 bases left between them. This CDR3 comprises 16 residues. The CDR3 here is CASSLDSPGTLQPQHF. The CDR3 DNA follows: TGTGCCAGCAGTCTGGACAGCCCGGGGACGTTGCAGCCCCAGCATTTT. Full variable domain (outside the CDR3, taken from reference TRBV2 and TRBJ1-5): EPEVTQTPSHQVTQMGQEVILRCVPISNHLYFYWYRQILGQKVEFLVSFYNNEISEKSEIFDDQFSVERPDGSNFTLKIRSTKLEDSAMYFCASSLDSPGTLQPQHFGDGTRLSIL.

This clone showed up just a few times. The CDR3 DNA is TGTGCCAGTACCGGTAGGGGACAGGCGAGGGATCAGCCCCAGCATTTT. Encoded protein: CASTGRGQARDQPQHF. This rearrangement joins TRBV19 to TRBJ1-5; 8 bases line up with TRBD1. The germline CDR1 and CDR2 sequences are LNHDA and SQIVND (reference sequence). The CDR3 has 16 residues. The J segment lost 5 bases and the V segment lost 7 bases, leaving 13 bases of the junction unmatched.

V usage is TRBV6-5 and J usage is TRBJ1-5, with D perhaps matching TRBD1 (5 bases). The CDR3 sequence is 14 residues long. Germline V gene data show CDR1 as MNHEY and CDR2 as SVGAGI. Trimming took 6 bases from V and 3 from J, leaving 12 bases between them. Here the CDR3 reads CASRPGGVNQPQHF. The DNA of the CDR3 is TGTGCCAGCAGACCCGGGGGAGTCAATCAGCCCCAGCATTTT.

The chain combines TRBV5-1 with TRBJ2-3; D possibly corresponds to TRBD2 (6 bases). This CDR3 has 17 amino acids. Per the germline V gene, CDR1 is SGHRS and CDR2 is YFSETQ. V was trimmed by 0 bases and J by 4 bases, leaving 18 bases between them. CDR3 nucleotide sequence: TGCGCCAGCAGCTTGGGCGGGGACCACCTAGGGGCAGATACGCAGTATTTT. It specifies CASSLGGDHLGADTQYF.

The table lists this clone with a count of one. The chain links TRBV9 to TRBJ1-2; D is uncertain. The CDR3 loop spans 16 amino acids. Germline CDR1 and CDR2: SGDLS and YYNGEE. Trimming removed 2 bases from V and 0 bases from J, with 14 bases in between. The CDR3 DNA sequence: TGTGCCAGCAGCGTTGGTGTCAGTCTAGCTAACTATGGCTACACCTTC. Translated, it gives CASSVGVSLANYGYTF.

The rearrangement links TRBV6-5 to TRBJ1-4, with TRBD1 matching 7 bases. Germline values: CDR1 MNHEY, CDR2 SVGAGI. This CDR3 spans 15 amino acids. With 7 bases clipped from V and 6 bases from J, the junction kept 11 bases outside the gene matches. CDR3 loop: CASTLRQGEDEKLFF. DNA for the CDR3: TGTGCCAGCACCTTGAGACAGGGTGAGGATGAAAAACTGTTTTTT.

V usage is TRBV6-4 and J usage is TRBJ1-1; the match to TRBD1 covers 8 bases. CDR1 is MRHNA and CDR2 is SNTAGT in the germline V gene. The CDR3 contains 15 residues. After removal of 5 bases from V and 1 base from J, the junction contained 6 bases not matched to a gene. CDR3 bases: TGTGCCAGCAGTAAAGGGACAGGAGGGAACACTGAAGCTTTCTTT. Translation gives CASSKGTGGNTEAFF.

The chain links TRBV27 to TRBJ1-1; 7 nucleotides align to TRBD1. With V trimmed by 10 bases and J by 3 bases, 8 bases remained unmatched. This CDR3 has 13 amino acids. Per the germline V gene, CDR1 is MNHEY and CDR2 is SMNVEV (reference sequence). Here the CDR3 DNA reads TGTGCCACCAAGGGGGCTTTGGACACTGAAGCTTTCTTT. Protein: CATKGALDTEAFF.

The V and J genes are TRBV6-5 and TRBJ2-7, with D tentatively TRBD1 (6 bases). Deletions cut 2 bases from V and 3 bases from J, with 14 bases between. This CDR3 has 15 amino acids. The germline V gene has CDR1 MNHEY and CDR2 SVGAGI. CDR3 protein: CASSYPPDSHYEQYF. Here the CDR3 DNA reads TGTGCCAGCAGTTACCCCCCGGACAGCCACTACGAGCAGTACTTC.

The V gene is TRBV11-3, the J gene TRBJ1-6; D is perhaps TRBD1 (5 bases). CDR1 is SGHNT and CDR2 is YENEEA in the germline V gene. Trimming took off 2 bases at V and 5 bases at J, with 10 bases between the two ends. This CDR3 is built from 15 residues. As DNA, the CDR3 is TGTGCCAGCAGCTTATTAGGACACAATAATTCACCCCTCCACTTT. Protein product: CASSLLGHNNSPLHF.

The count of this clone is one. The chain recombines TRBV18 with TRBJ2-7, with D perhaps matching TRBD2 (6 bases). Germline loops: CDR1 KGHSH, CDR2 LQKENI. The germline V and J ends were trimmed by 4 bases and 5 bases, with 18 bases remaining between them. The CDR3 is made up of 15 amino acids. CDR3 region: CASSRGLASNNEQYF. The CDR3 DNA is TGTGCCAGCTCACGGGGCCTAGCGAGTAACAACGAGCAGTACTTC.

V is TRBV4-1 and J is TRBJ2-1; D tentatively reads TRBD1 or TRBD2 (5 bases each). There are 15 residues in the CDR3. CDR1 is MGHRA and CDR2 is YSYEKL in the germline V gene. Deletions cut 6 bases from V and 3 bases from J, with 15 bases between. The DNA of the CDR3 is TGCGCCAGCAGGCAAACCTGGGGGATCTACAATGAGCAGTTCTTC. Translation gives CASRQTWGIYNEQFF.

The chain combines TRBV15 with TRBJ2-3; 10 nucleotides agree with TRBD2. Germline V CDR1 and CDR2: LNHNV, YYDKDF (reference sequence). The V segment lost 4 bases and the J segment 3 bases; nucleotides outside the gene matches: 10. The CDR3 sequence is 17 residues long. The CDR3 spells CATSKTLAGVKTDTQYF. The CDR3 nucleotides read TGTGCCACCAGCAAAACTCTAGCGGGAGTTAAGACAGATACGCAGTATTTT.

The chain carries TRBV7-2 and TRBJ2-5; D is possibly TRBD2 (5 bases). Germline V gene sequence: CDR1 SGHTA, CDR2 FQGNSA. V was cut by 4 bases and J by 7 bases, with 19 bases left in between. The CDR3 spans 15 residues. CDR3 protein: CASSSNPVGVGTQYF. CDR3 bases: TGTGCCAGCAGCTCTAACCCCGTCGGGGTAGGGACCCAGTACTTC. The full variable domain, completed using reference TRBV7-2 and TRBJ2-5, is GAGVSQSPSNKVTEKGKDVELRCDPISGHTALYWYRQSLGQGLEFLIYFQGNSAPDKSGLPSDRFSAERTGGSVSTLTIQRTQQEDSAVYLCASSSNPVGVGTQYFGPGTRLLVL.

V and J are TRBV2 and TRBJ1-5; no definite D call. V gave up 2 bases and J gave up 1 base, with 9 bases separating them. Germline lookup yields CDR1 SNHLY and CDR2 FYNNEI. The CDR3 loop spans 15 amino acids. The CDR3 region has the DNA TGTGCCAGCAGTGAAACCGCTGGGAGCAATCAGCCCCAGCATTTT. Translated, it gives CASSETAGSNQPQHF.

The chain employs TRBV12-3 or TRBV12-4 and TRBJ1-5; no reliable D call. Trimming stripped 3 bases from V and 7 bases from J, with 7 bases between. The CDR3 has 12 residues. CDR3 amino acids: CASSFSRQPQHF. CDR3 bases: TGTGCCAGCAGTTTTTCTAGGCAGCCCCAGCATTTT.

The rearrangement uses TRBV12-3 or TRBV12-4 and TRBJ1-2, with TRBD1 as a possible D gene (5 bases). V shed 9 bases and J shed 9 bases, with 20 bases lying between them. This CDR3 has 13 amino acids. CDR3 sequence reads: CASKKVLTGSYTF. CDR3 DNA sequence: TGTGCCAGTAAAAAAGTGCTCACAGGTAGCTACACCTTC.

The chain is built from TRBV10-3 and TRBJ2-5; TRBD2 aligns across 8 bases. The CDR3 has 16 residues. Germline loops: CDR1 ENHRY, CDR2 SYGVKD. V dropped 6 bases and J dropped 4; count of bases not matched to a gene: 13. The CDR3 DNA sequence: TGTGCCATCAGCAGGGTCCAGCGGGAGACGGGAGAGACCCAGTACTTC. Translated, it gives CAISRVQRETGETQYF.

V is TRBV6-1 and J is TRBJ1-1; D is uncertain. The V gene lost 0 bases and the J gene lost 0 bases, with 5 bases spanning the gap. Germline CDR1 and CDR2: MNHNS and SASEGT. The CDR3 is 14 residues long. The CDR3 here is CASSEAGLNTEAFF. The CDR3 region has the DNA TGTGCCAGCAGTGAAGCTGGACTGAACACTGAAGCTTTCTTT.

The chain has TRBV5-5 and TRBJ1-1; D not resolved. This CDR3 has 14 amino acids. The V gene lost 0 bases and the J gene lost 1 base, with 7 bases spanning the gap. The V gene's germline CDR1 is SGHKS and CDR2 YYEKEE (reference sequence). CDR3 in DNA: TGTGCCAGCAGCTTGGAGTGGTGGAACACTGAAGCTTTCTTT. This sequence encodes CASSLEWWNTEAFF.

The V gene is TRBV6-1, the J gene TRBJ1-5; TRBD1 matches 7 bases. J was trimmed by 4 bases and V by 5 bases; bases with no gene match: 5. This CDR3 is built from 14 residues. Germline CDR1 MNHNS, CDR2 SASEGT. CDR3 in amino acids: CASSTLRGNQPQHF. The CDR3 bases are TGTGCCAGCAGTACCCTCAGGGGGAATCAGCCCCAGCATTTT.

The rearrangement links TRBV4-1 to TRBJ2-5, with 10 bases matching TRBD2. The CDR3 is 16 residues long. The germline V gene encodes CDR1 MGHRA and CDR2 YSYEKL. V shed 1 base, J shed 4 bases, and the junction held 6 bases outside the gene matches. The CDR3 nucleotides read TGCGCCAGCAGCCAAGTTAGCGGGAGGCTACTAGAGACCCAGTACTTC. This gives the protein CASSQVSGRLLETQYF.

This chain joins TRBV7-2 and TRBJ1-4, with 9 positions matching TRBD1. V trimming: 5 bases; J trimming: 7 bases; junction bases outside the gene matches: 8. Germline-derived CDR1 and CDR2 are SGHTA and FQGNSA. This CDR3 spans 15 amino acids. In nucleotides, the CDR3 is TGTGCCAGCAGCAGGGGACAGGGACGAGGTGAAAAACTGTTTTTT. This translates into CASSRGQGRGEKLFF.

Concerning this clone: An end of the junction does not agree with germline; a read error may underlie this. The chain recombines TRBV3-1 (or the pseudogene TRBV3-2) with TRBJ1-1; no firm D call. This CDR3 has 11 residues. CDR1 LGHDT and CDR2 YNNKEL come from the germline V gene (reference sequence). The CDR3 sequence is CASSLKTEAFF. CDR3 DNA sequence: TGTGCCAGCAGCCTGAAGACTGAAGCTTTCTTT.

This clone was counted once. The chain couples TRBV7-9 to TRBJ2-5; D gene unclear. Germline CDR1 SEHNR, CDR2 FQNEAQ (reference sequence). The CDR3 length is 16 residues. The V and J ends lost 3 bases and 3 bases respectively, with 17 bases between them. The CDR3 spells CASSFRAGGVKETQYF. The DNA of the CDR3 is TGTGCCAGCAGCTTCCGGGCAGGTGGCGTAAAAGAGACCCAGTACTTC.

The chain carries TRBV7-2 and TRBJ2-2; D is ambiguous. Trimming took off 5 bases at V and 7 bases at J, with 11 bases between the two ends. CDR1 and CDR2 (germline): SGHTA, FQGNSA. The CDR3 sequence is 13 residues long. This CDR3 reads CASSPLALGELFF. CDR3 sequence (DNA): TGTGCCAGCAGCCCCCTCGCGCTCGGGGAGCTGTTTTTT.

The rearrangement joins TRBV3-1 (or the pseudogene TRBV3-2) to TRBJ2-5, with D hard to call. Germline V gene sequence: CDR1 LGHDT, CDR2 YNNKEL (reference sequence). Trimming pared 2 bases from V and 1 base from J, leaving 14 bases between. The CDR3 has 16 residues. Here the CDR3 DNA reads TGTGCCAGCAGCCAAAGAGCCCGCTTGAGCCAAGAGACCCAGTACTTC. It is translated as CASSQRARLSQETQYF.

The chain is built from TRBV7-6 and TRBJ2-3, with D unresolved. The germline gives CDR1 SGHVS, CDR2 FNYEAQ. This CDR3 is 15 amino acids long. V dropped 5 bases and J dropped 0 bases, with 12 bases sitting between them. The CDR3 reads CASSPARASTDTQYF. The CDR3 coding sequence is TGTGCCAGCAGCCCGGCTAGGGCAAGCACAGATACGCAGTATTTT.